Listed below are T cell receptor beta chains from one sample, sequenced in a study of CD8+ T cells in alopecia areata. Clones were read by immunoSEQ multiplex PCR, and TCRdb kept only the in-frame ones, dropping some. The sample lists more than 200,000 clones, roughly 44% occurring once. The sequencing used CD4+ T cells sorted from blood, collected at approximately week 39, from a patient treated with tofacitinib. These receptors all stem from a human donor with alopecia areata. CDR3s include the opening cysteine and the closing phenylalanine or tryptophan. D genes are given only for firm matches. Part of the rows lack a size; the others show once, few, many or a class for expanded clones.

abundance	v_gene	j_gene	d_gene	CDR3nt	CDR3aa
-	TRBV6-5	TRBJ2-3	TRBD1	TGTGCCAGCAGTCACAGGGGGAGGTTGACAGATACGCAGTATTTT	CASSHRGRLTDTQYF
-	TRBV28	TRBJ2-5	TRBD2	TGTGCCAGCAGTTTTTTACTAGCGGGAGGGCAAGAGACCCAGTACTTC	CASSFLLAGGQETQYF
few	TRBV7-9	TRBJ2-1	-	TGTGCCAGCAGCTTTTTCAGGGACAATGAGCAGTTCTTC	CASSFFRDNEQFF
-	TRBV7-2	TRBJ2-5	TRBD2	TGTGCCAGCAGCCCAAAACTAGCGGGAGGGCCTTCACAAGAGACCCAGTACTTC	CASSPKLAGGPSQETQYF
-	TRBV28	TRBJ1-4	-	TGTGCCAGCGGACCCGCAGGGCAGGGTTCTGAAAAACTGTTTTTT	CASGPAGQGSEKLFF
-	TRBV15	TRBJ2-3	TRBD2	TGTGCCACCAGATTAGCGGGAGGGCCCAGAGATACGCAGTATTTT	CATRLAGGPRDTQYF
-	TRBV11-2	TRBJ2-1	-	TGTGCCAGCAGCTTAGTGGCCAATGAGCAGTTCTTC	CASSLVANEQFF
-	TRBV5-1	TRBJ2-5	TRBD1	TGCGCCAGCAGCTTGGCCGGGACAGGGGTTCAAGAGACCCAGTACTTC	CASSLAGTGVQETQYF
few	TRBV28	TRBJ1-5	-	TGTGCCAGCAGTTTATCGACGGTAAATCAGCCCCAGCATTTT	CASSLSTVNQPQHF
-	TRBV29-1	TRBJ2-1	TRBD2	TGCAGCGTTACCGGGACTAGCGGGAGAGGCAACAATGAGCAGTTCTTC	CSVTGTSGRGNNEQFF
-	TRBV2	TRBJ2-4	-	TGTGCCAGCAGTGGTCTTGGGGGGAGACTCCAACTCAATAACATTCAGTACTTC	CASSGLGGRLQLNNIQYF
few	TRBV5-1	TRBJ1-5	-	TGCGCCAGCAGCTTAACGTTCGATCAGCCCCAGCATTTT	CASSLTFDQPQHF
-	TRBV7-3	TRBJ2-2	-	TGTGCCAGCAGCCGGGACGCTCGTGAGGCCGGGGAGCTGTTTTTT	CASSRDAREAGELFF
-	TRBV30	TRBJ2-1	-	TGTGCCTGGAGTCGAGGGCTGAACAATGAGCAGTTCTTC	CAWSRGLNNEQFF
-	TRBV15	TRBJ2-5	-	TGTGCCACCAGCAGGACGACCCCAGGGAGGGAGACCCAGTACTTC	CATSRTTPGRETQYF
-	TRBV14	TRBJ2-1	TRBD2	TGTGCCAGCAGCCTAAGAGCGGGAGATTACAATGAGCAGTTCTTC	CASSLRAGDYNEQFF
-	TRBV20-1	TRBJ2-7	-	TGCAGTGCTAGAGATATAGTCGAGCAGTACTTC	CSARDIVEQYF
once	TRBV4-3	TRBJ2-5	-	TGCGCCAGCAGCCACCAGGGGCGGGTGGCCCAGTACTTC	CASSHQGRVAQYF
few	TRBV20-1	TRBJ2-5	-	TGCAGTGCTAGAACCCAAGAGACCCAGTACTTC	CSARTQETQYF
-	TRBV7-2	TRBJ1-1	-	TGTGCCAGCACGGAGGACCCAAACACTGAAGCTTTCTTT	CASTEDPNTEAFF
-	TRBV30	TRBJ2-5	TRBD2	TGTGCCTGGAGTACCGGGACTAGCGGGAGCCGGCAGACCCAGTACTTC	CAWSTGTSGSRQTQYF
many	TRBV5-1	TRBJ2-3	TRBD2	TGCGCCAGCAGCCTAAGACTAGCGGCAACAGATACGCAGTATTTT	CASSLRLAATDTQYF
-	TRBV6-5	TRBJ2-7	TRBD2	TGTGCCAGCAGTCGAACTAGCGGGTATTCCTACGAGCAGTACTTC	CASSRTSGYSYEQYF
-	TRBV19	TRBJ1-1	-	TGTGCCAACATCCACCGGGACGGAGTCACTGAAGCTTTCTTT	CANIHRDGVTEAFF